A selection of T cell receptor beta chains follows, all from one sample in a study of blood T cell repertoires in COVID-19. Here immunoSEQ multiplex PCR was the method, and the copy in TCRdb shows in-frame clones only, minus some. Among approximately 340,000 clones listed, roughly 92% were seen once. Sequenced input: PBMCs or T cells enriched from blood (not recorded which). The receptors were gathered from a woman aged 35 to 49 who had been exposed to COVID-19. The CDR3 runs from the conserved cysteine through the conserved F or W. Each record gives: clone size, V gene, J gene, D gene, CDR3 protein, CDR3 DNA. The D gene is left open where the match is weak. Rows give clone size only sometimes, using once, few, many, or a class for an expanded clone.

clone size: NA
V gene: TRBV30
J gene: TRBJ1-6
D gene: TRBD1
CDR3 protein: CAWSGTGVGSPLHF
CDR3 DNA: TGTGCCTGGAGTGGGACAGGGGTTGGTTCACCCCTCCACTTT

clone size: NA
V gene: TRBV2
J gene: TRBJ1-3
D gene: NA
CDR3 protein: CASSRTGMSAGNTIYF
CDR3 DNA: TGTGCCAGCAGTCGAACAGGGATGAGCGCGGGAAACACCATATATTTT

clone size: NA
V gene: TRBV2
J gene: TRBJ2-5
D gene: TRBD2
CDR3 protein: CASGAGLAGGQTQYF
CDR3 DNA: TGTGCCAGCGGGGCGGGACTAGCGGGAGGGCAGACCCAGTACTTC

clone size: few
V gene: TRBV15
J gene: TRBJ2-1
D gene: NA
CDR3 protein: CATSRRLDRLFF
CDR3 DNA: TGTGCCACCAGCAGACGACTAGATAGGCTGTTCTTC

clone size: NA
V gene: TRBV9
J gene: TRBJ1-4
D gene: TRBD1
CDR3 protein: CASSVGQGAANEKLFF
CDR3 DNA: TGTGCCAGCAGCGTAGGACAGGGGGCCGCTAATGAAAAACTGTTTTTT

clone size: NA
V gene: TRBV11-1
J gene: TRBJ2-7
D gene: TRBD1
CDR3 protein: CASSFTGVEQYF
CDR3 DNA: TGTGCCAGCAGCTTCACAGGGGTCGAGCAGTACTTC

clone size: NA
V gene: TRBV11-3
J gene: TRBJ2-1
D gene: NA
CDR3 protein: CASSPLASSYNEQFF
CDR3 DNA: TGTGCCAGCAGCCCACTAGCCAGCTCCTACAATGAGCAGTTCTTC

clone size: NA
V gene: TRBV7-9
J gene: TRBJ1-2
D gene: NA
CDR3 protein: CASSSGHLINYGYTF
CDR3 DNA: TGTGCCAGCAGCTCGGGACACCTTATTAACTATGGCTACACCTTC

clone size: NA
V gene: TRBV2
J gene: TRBJ2-1
D gene: TRBD1
CDR3 protein: CAIELEGAGNEQFF
CDR3 DNA: TGTGCCATCGAGCTTGAGGGGGCTGGGAATGAGCAGTTCTTC

clone size: NA
V gene: TRBV10-1
J gene: TRBJ2-3
D gene: TRBD1
CDR3 protein: CAGAHRGRDTQYF
CDR3 DNA: TGCGCCGGCGCGCACAGGGGGCGGGATACGCAGTATTTT

clone size: once
V gene: TRBV7-2
J gene: TRBJ1-2
D gene: TRBD1
CDR3 protein: CASSSIPPRQGPVDGYTF
CDR3 DNA: TGTGCCAGCAGCTCCATACCTCCGAGACAGGGGCCCGTGGATGGCTACACCTTC

clone size: NA
V gene: TRBV27
J gene: TRBJ1-2
D gene: NA
CDR3 protein: CASSSIPVEGGYTF
CDR3 DNA: TGTGCCAGCAGTTCCATCCCGGTTGAGGGTGGCTACACCTTC

clone size: NA
V gene: TRBV27
J gene: TRBJ1-1
D gene: TRBD1
CDR3 protein: CASSLYRGTGGEGTEAFF
CDR3 DNA: TGTGCCAGCAGTTTATATAGGGGGACAGGGGGCGAAGGGACTGAAGCTTTCTTT

clone size: NA
V gene: TRBV7-6
J gene: TRBJ1-1
D gene: TRBD1
CDR3 protein: CASSPGTGWRIGKNTEAFF
CDR3 DNA: TGTGCCAGCAGCCCCGGGACAGGGTGGCGAATCGGAAAGAACACTGAAGCTTTCTTT

clone size: NA
V gene: TRBV9
J gene: TRBJ1-4
D gene: NA
CDR3 protein: CASSAGHRATNEKLFF
CDR3 DNA: TGTGCCAGCAGCGCGGGACACCGTGCAACTAATGAAAAACTGTTTTTT

clone size: NA
V gene: TRBV7-9
J gene: TRBJ1-4
D gene: NA
CDR3 protein: CASSFVGADEKLFF
CDR3 DNA: TGTGCCAGCAGCTTTGTGGGGGCGGATGAAAAACTGTTTTTT

clone size: NA
V gene: TRBV21-1
J gene: TRBJ1-2
D gene: NA
CDR3 protein: CASSRGTGPSYGYTF
CDR3 DNA: TGTGCCAGCAGCAGAGGGACAGGTCCTTCCTATGGCTACACCTTC

clone size: NA
V gene: TRBV27
J gene: TRBJ1-1
D gene: NA
CDR3 protein: CASSATDLNTEAFF
CDR3 DNA: TGTGCCAGCAGTGCAACAGATCTGAACACTGAAGCTTTCTTT

clone size: NA
V gene: TRBV7-2
J gene: TRBJ1-2
D gene: NA
CDR3 protein: CASRGGGSNYGYTF
CDR3 DNA: TGTGCCAGCAGGGGAGGGGGTTCCAACTATGGCTACACCTTC

clone size: NA
V gene: TRBV9
J gene: TRBJ1-1
D gene: TRBD1
CDR3 protein: CASSPQRTGARTEAFF
CDR3 DNA: TGTGCCAGCAGCCCCCAAAGGACAGGGGCCCGAACTGAAGCTTTCTTT

clone size: NA
V gene: TRBV27
J gene: TRBJ2-1
D gene: TRBD2
CDR3 protein: CASSLSGLENEQFF
CDR3 DNA: TGTGCCAGCAGTTTATCCGGACTAGAGAATGAGCAGTTCTTC

clone size: NA
V gene: TRBV11-3
J gene: TRBJ2-1
D gene: TRBD2
CDR3 protein: CASSSLTGTSGLNEQFF
CDR3 DNA: TGTGCCAGCAGCTCTCTTACCGGGACTAGCGGCCTCAATGAGCAGTTCTTC

clone size: NA
V gene: TRBV3-1/TRBV3-2
J gene: TRBJ1-2
D gene: NA
CDR3 protein: CASSRARVSGYTF
CDR3 DNA: TGTGCCAGCAGCCGAGCCAGGGTGTCCGGCTACACCTTC

clone size: NA
V gene: TRBV12-5
J gene: TRBJ1-1
D gene: NA
CDR3 protein: CASGFAGTEAFF
CDR3 DNA: TGTGCTAGTGGTTTTGCAGGGACTGAAGCTTTCTTT

clone size: NA
V gene: TRBV19
J gene: TRBJ1-5
D gene: TRBD1
CDR3 protein: CASSIEDRAEPQHF
CDR3 DNA: TGTGCCAGTAGTATAGAGGACAGGGCAGAGCCCCAGCATTTT

clone size: NA
V gene: TRBV5-6
J gene: TRBJ1-4
D gene: TRBD1
CDR3 protein: CASSLDRVPQGLFF
CDR3 DNA: TGTGCCAGCAGCTTAGACAGGGTGCCTCAAGGTCTGTTTTTT

clone size: NA
V gene: TRBV4-1
J gene: TRBJ1-1
D gene: TRBD1
CDR3 protein: CASAGGIEAFF
CDR3 DNA: TGCGCCAGCGCAGGGGGCATAGAAGCTTTCTTT

clone size: NA
V gene: TRBV6-1
J gene: TRBJ2-7
D gene: TRBD1
CDR3 protein: CASSEGTGSSYEQYF
CDR3 DNA: TGTGCCAGCAGTGAGGGGACAGGGTCCTCCTACGAGCAGTACTTC

clone size: once
V gene: TRBV11-3
J gene: TRBJ2-7
D gene: NA
CDR3 protein: CASSPAWETYYEQYF
CDR3 DNA: TGTGCCAGCAGCCCCGCGTGGGAGACATACTACGAGCAGTACTTC

clone size: NA
V gene: TRBV19
J gene: TRBJ2-3
D gene: NA
CDR3 protein: CASSDRGAGDTQYF
CDR3 DNA: TGTGCCAGTAGTGACCGGGGTGCAGGTGATACGCAGTATTTT

clone size: NA
V gene: TRBV12-3/TRBV12-4
J gene: TRBJ2-5
D gene: TRBD2
CDR3 protein: CASSGRETQYF
CDR3 DNA: TGTGCCAGCAGCGGGAGGGAGACCCAGTACTTC

clone size: NA
V gene: TRBV5-4
J gene: TRBJ2-3
D gene: TRBD2
CDR3 protein: CASSLGRTSGGTDTQYF
CDR3 DNA: TGTGCCAGCAGCTTGGGGAGGACTAGCGGGGGCACAGATACGCAGTATTTT

clone size: NA
V gene: TRBV24-1
J gene: TRBJ2-3
D gene: NA
CDR3 protein: CATSDWGAGTSTDTQYF
CDR3 DNA: TGTGCCACCAGTGATTGGGGAGCGGGTACTAGCACAGATACGCAGTATTTT

clone size: NA
V gene: TRBV28
J gene: TRBJ1-4
D gene: NA
CDR3 protein: CASMQGEKLFF
CDR3 DNA: TGTGCCAGCATGCAGGGAGAAAAACTGTTTTTT

clone size: once
V gene: TRBV25-1
J gene: TRBJ2-5
D gene: NA
CDR3 protein: CASSDGRVETQYF
CDR3 DNA: TGTGCCAGCAGTGACGGCAGGGTAGAGACCCAGTACTTC

clone size: NA
V gene: TRBV7-2
J gene: TRBJ1-2
D gene: NA
CDR3 protein: CASSKDKIAYGYTF
CDR3 DNA: TGTGCCAGCAGCAAGGACAAAATCGCCTATGGCTACACCTTC

clone size: NA
V gene: TRBV9
J gene: TRBJ1-5
D gene: TRBD1
CDR3 protein: CASSATGALPQPQHF
CDR3 DNA: TGTGCCAGCAGCGCGACAGGGGCACTACCCCAGCCCCAGCATTTT

clone size: NA
V gene: TRBV9
J gene: TRBJ2-3
D gene: TRBD2
CDR3 protein: CASSSREGYTDTQYF
CDR3 DNA: TGTGCCAGCAGCTCGAGGGAGGGTTACACAGATACGCAGTATTTT

clone size: NA
V gene: TRBV19
J gene: TRBJ1-5
D gene: TRBD1
CDR3 protein: CASRGSSGGNNQPQHF
CDR3 DNA: TGTGCCAGTAGGGGCAGCTCAGGGGGCAACAATCAGCCCCAGCATTTT

clone size: NA
V gene: TRBV28
J gene: TRBJ1-2
D gene: NA
CDR3 protein: CASCIAASNYGYTF
CDR3 DNA: TGTGCCAGCTGCATCGCGGCATCTAACTATGGCTACACCTTC

clone size: NA
V gene: TRBV19
J gene: TRBJ1-1
D gene: TRBD1
CDR3 protein: CASSLTGGYTEAFF
CDR3 DNA: TGTGCCAGTAGTCTGACAGGGGGATACACTGAAGCTTTCTTT

clone size: NA
V gene: TRBV28
J gene: TRBJ2-7
D gene: TRBD2
CDR3 protein: CASLVAGNSYEQYF
CDR3 DNA: TGTGCCAGCCTTGTAGCGGGAAACTCCTACGAGCAGTACTTC

clone size: once
V gene: TRBV6-5
J gene: TRBJ1-2
D gene: NA
CDR3 protein: CASSREKANYGYTF
CDR3 DNA: TGTGCCAGCAGTCGGGAGAAAGCTAACTATGGCTACACCTTC

clone size: NA
V gene: TRBV24-1
J gene: TRBJ2-2
D gene: NA
CDR3 protein: CATSDPLGPTNTGELFF
CDR3 DNA: TGTGCCACCAGTGACCCCCTTGGTCCTACGAACACCGGGGAGCTGTTTTTT

clone size: NA
V gene: TRBV2
J gene: TRBJ2-5
D gene: TRBD2
CDR3 protein: CANSLLAGGETQYF
CDR3 DNA: TGTGCCAACTCCCTACTAGCGGGAGGGGAGACCCAGTACTTC

clone size: NA
V gene: TRBV7-2
J gene: TRBJ1-2
D gene: TRBD1
CDR3 protein: CASSPSTGDKWGYTF
CDR3 DNA: TGTGCCAGCAGCCCGTCGACAGGGGACAAATGGGGCTACACCTTC

clone size: few
V gene: TRBV6-4
J gene: TRBJ1-6
D gene: TRBD1
CDR3 protein: CASSERTGFGSPLHF
CDR3 DNA: TGTGCCAGCAGTGAAAGGACAGGATTTGGATCACCCCTCCACTTT

clone size: NA
V gene: TRBV7-2
J gene: TRBJ2-2
D gene: TRBD2
CDR3 protein: CASTIWELAGRTNTGELFF
CDR3 DNA: TGTGCCAGCACCATCTGGGAACTAGCGGGGCGGACGAACACCGGGGAGCTGTTTTTT

clone size: NA
V gene: TRBV6-2/TRBV6-3
J gene: TRBJ2-4
D gene: NA
CDR3 protein: CASSLLSVGGRSKNIQYF
CDR3 DNA: TGTGCCAGCAGCCTCCTCAGCGTGGGGGGAAGGTCCAAAAACATTCAGTACTTC

clone size: NA
V gene: TRBV19
J gene: TRBJ2-1
D gene: NA
CDR3 protein: CASMDQAGSYNEQFF
CDR3 DNA: TGTGCCAGTATGGATCAGGCGGGGTCCTACAATGAGCAGTTCTTC

clone size: once
V gene: TRBV7-3
J gene: TRBJ1-2
D gene: NA
CDR3 protein: CASSQAGRDGYTF
CDR3 DNA: TGTGCCAGCAGCCAAGCGGGAAGGGATGGCTACACCTTC

clone size: NA
V gene: TRBV9
J gene: TRBJ1-4
D gene: NA
CDR3 protein: CASGREATNEKLFF
CDR3 DNA: TGTGCCAGCGGAAGGGAGGCAACTAATGAAAAACTGTTTTTT

clone size: NA
V gene: TRBV7-2
J gene: TRBJ2-5
D gene: TRBD2
CDR3 protein: CASSLEGGRAETQYF
CDR3 DNA: TGTGCCAGCAGCTTAGAGGGCGGGAGGGCCGAGACCCAGTACTTC